The clone carrying this T cell receptor (beta chain) has only a few counts. Its antigen is not identified. This sample was included in a study of cytotoxic CD8 clonotypes in ibrutinib-treated CLL. About the study: Partial responses totalled about 24 and complete responses 2; after median approximately 62 months, approximately 15 remained remitted and roughly twelve progressed. When averaged across all of the samples, the counts came to a few hundred thousand productive templates and about 100,000 productive rearrangements.

General study results and limits: Lymph node repertoires were not studied, and sampling times were unmatched. Clonality went up at ibrutinib response and then declined back toward baseline at progression.

Measured with immunoSEQ multiplex PCR; TCRdb has only the in-frame clones, and not every one. The table includes a few hundred thousand clones, 70% detected once. The V segment lost 1 base and the J segment 4 bases; nucleotides outside the gene matches: 4. CDR1 is LNHNV, CDR2 YYDKDF, per germline (reference sequence). The CDR3 covers 14 residues. The rearrangement uses TRBV15 and TRBJ2-7; 7 bases map to TRBD2. The material sequenced was PBMCs, taken after 24 months of ibrutinib treatment. This TCR came from a human donor with chronic lymphocytic leukemia. DNA for the CDR3: TGTGCCACCAGCAGAGGACTAGCAGCGTACGAGCAGTACTTC. Translation gives CATSRGLAAYEQYF.